This T cell receptor beta chain was observed in a study of blood T cell repertoires in COVID-19. Per the study methods: Cell counts per sample came from amplifying reference gene primers. Method: immunoSEQ multiplex PCR; TCRdb's copy keeps in-frame clones and lacks some. That table supplies the V and J calls and clone size; D and trimming were determined from the DNA. The sample has a few hundred thousand clones, 89% seen once. The clonotype originates from a woman in her twenties or thirties with COVID-19, enrolled during active disease. The sample consisted of peripheral blood.

For the CDR3, the DNA is TGCGCCAGCAGCCCCCCAGGGACAGGACAGGGTGAGCAGTTCTTC. This codes for CASSPPGTGQGEQFF. The chain has TRBV4-1 and TRBJ2-1, with 8 bases identical to TRBD1. Germline V gene lookup returns CDR1 MGHRA and CDR2 YSYEKL. J lost 9 bases, V lost 4 bases, and 11 bases had no gene match. The CDR3 sequence is 15 residues long.